A single sample is the source of the 14 T cell receptor beta chains below, sequenced in a study of T-cell memory formation after mild COVID-19. TCRdb passed the 5' RACE reads through MiXCR, listing each CDR3 protein once. Here the sample spans 550,000 to 700,000 distinct CDR3 sequences, approximately 19% being singletons. Sequenced: PBMCs or a T cell subset sorted from them (not recorded which). These receptors came from an adult woman who had mild COVID-19 (a few samples of this study predate the infection). Cell type and time point are not known.

The chain joins TRBV5-6 to TRBJ2-7; possibly TRBD1 for D (5 bases). From germline, CDR1 is SGHDT and CDR2 YYEEEE. Between the trimmed V and J ends, which lost 1 base and 11 bases, there was a span of 10 bases. This CDR3 region has 11 residues. The CDR3 protein is CASSLSTEKYF. CDR3 sequence (DNA): TGTGCCAGCAGCTTGTCGACAGAAAAGTACTTC.

This chain joins TRBV24-1 and TRBJ2-2; D assignment may be TRBD1 or TRBD2 (5 bases each). CDR1 KGHDR and CDR2 SFDVKD come from the germline V gene. The ends were cut back, 4 bases at V and 2 bases at J, with 13 bases in the middle. The CDR3 runs 16 residues. The CDR3 sequence is CATSDPGTRNTGELFF. In nucleotides, the CDR3 is TGTGCCACCAGTGACCCTGGGACCAGAAACACCGGGGAGCTGTTTTTT.

J is TRBJ2-5 and V is TRBV5-4; 7 bases are a match to TRBD1. The J segment lost 2 bases and the V segment lost 0 bases, leaving 4 bases of the junction unmatched. The CDR3 covers 15 residues. Germline-derived CDR1 and CDR2 are SGHNT and YYREEE (reference sequence). The CDR3 loop is CASSLDWGQQETQYF. CDR3 sequence (DNA): TGTGCCAGCAGCTTGGATTGGGGACAGCAAGAGACCCAGTACTTC.

The chain recombines TRBV20-1 with TRBJ2-1, with D maybe TRBD2 (5 bases). The germline gives CDR1 DFQATT, CDR2 SNEGSKA (reference sequence). V lost 5 bases, J lost 8 bases, and 28 bases lay in between. The CDR3 has 17 residues. Here the CDR3 reads CSASRGVVHTPRDEQFF. As DNA, the CDR3 is TGCAGTGCTTCCCGGGGAGTGGTACATACCCCTCGGGATGAGCAGTTCTTC.

This clonotype was seen a few times. The gene calls are TRBV15 and TRBJ1-1; 9 positions agree with TRBD1. Unmatched junction bases numbered 2, after V lost 5 bases and J lost 4 bases. Germline lookup yields CDR1 LNHNV and CDR2 YYDKDF (reference sequence). The CDR3 length is 13 residues. The CDR3 nucleotides are TGTGCCACCAGCGACAGGGGGGCCACTGAAGCTTTCTTT. Encoded protein: CATSDRGATEAFF.

The V gene is TRBV6-1, the J gene TRBJ1-6, with D perhaps matching TRBD1 (6 bases). The CDR3 runs 17 residues. The germline gives CDR1 MNHNS, CDR2 SASEGT. V was trimmed by 4 bases and J by 4 bases, leaving 17 bases between them. DNA for the CDR3: TGTGCCAGCAGTGTGGCCAGGGGTCAGCTATATAATTCACCCCTCCACTTT. Its translation is CASSVARGQLYNSPLHF.

J is TRBJ2-7 and V is TRBV6-1; 10 bases map to TRBD2. CDR3 length: 17 residues. V lost 7 bases, J lost 1 base, and 13 bases stayed unmatched. Per germline, CDR1 MNHNS and CDR2 SASEGT. The CDR3 reads CASMASGGSLVSYEQYF. CDR3 nucleotides: TGTGCCAGCATGGCTAGCGGGGGTTCACTGGTGTCCTACGAGCAGTACTTC.

The J gene is TRBJ2-3, the V gene TRBV7-2; TRBD1 might be the D (5 bases). CDR3 length: 12 amino acids. CDR1 SGHTA and CDR2 FQGNSA come from the germline V gene. V was shortened by 4 bases and J by 12 bases, with 14 bases between the two germline ends. The CDR3 DNA is TGTGCCAGCAGCTCGTTCAAGGGGTCCCAGTATTTT. Translation: CASSSFKGSQYF.

This clonotype was observed a handful of times. This chain uses TRBV12-3 or TRBV12-4 with TRBJ2-3, with D hard to call. The CDR3 is 15 amino acids. Trimming pared 1 base from V and 3 bases from J, leaving 11 bases between. CDR3 nucleotides: TGTGCCAGCAGTTTAGAGGGCCACGCAACAGATACGCAGTATTTT. It yields the protein CASSLEGHATDTQYF.

This chain uses TRBV18 with TRBJ1-2; weak D call: TRBD1 (6 bases). The germline CDR1 and CDR2 sequences are KGHSH and LQKENI. The CDR3 spans 15 residues. V was clipped by 4 bases and J by 5 bases, with 17 bases between them. This CDR3 reads CASSHTTGTGYGYTF. CDR3 coding DNA: TGTGCCAGCTCACACACCACAGGGACCGGATATGGCTACACCTTC.

Only a few counts were recorded for this clonotype. V is TRBV5-1 and J is TRBJ1-1; TRBD1 aligns across 7 bases. The CDR3 covers 16 residues. CDR1 is SGHRS, CDR2 YFSETQ, per germline. V lost 3 bases and J lost 2; bases outside the gene matches: 10. DNA for the CDR3: TGCGCCAGCAGCTCAATCCCCGGGACAGCTAACACTGAAGCTTTCTTT. Translated, it gives CASSSIPGTANTEAFF. The full variable domain, completed using reference TRBV5-1 and TRBJ1-1, is KAGVTQTPRYLIKTRGQQVTLSCSPISGHRSVSWYQQTPGQGLQFLFEYFSETQRNKGNFPGRFSGRQFSNSRSEMNVSTLELGDSALYLCASSSIPGTANTEAFFGQGTRLTVV.

The CDR3 coding sequence is TGTGCCAGCAGTGAACGGGGGGCAGGGGATACGCAGTATTTT. This sequence encodes CASSERGAGDTQYF. The chain combines TRBV6-4 with TRBJ2-3; tentative D call: TRBD2 (7 bases). CDR1 is MRHNA and CDR2 is SNTAGT in the germline V gene. The V end lost 3 bases, the J end lost 6 bases, and 13 bases lay between the germline ends. The CDR3 spans 14 residues.

This clonotype was seen more than once but under ten times. The chain couples TRBV24-1 to TRBJ2-7; perhaps TRBD2 as D (6 bases). The CDR3 consists of 15 residues. In germline, CDR1 is KGHDR, CDR2 SFDVKD. The V and J ends lost 3 bases and 3 bases respectively, with 14 bases between them. The CDR3 DNA reads as TGTGCCACCAGTGATGGGACTTTCGGACGCTACGAGCAGTACTTC. Translation: CATSDGTFGRYEQYF.

In this sample, this clonotype turned up a few times. The gene calls are TRBV10-3 and TRBJ1-2; no clear D. The CDR3 is 11 residues long. V was shortened by 11 bases and J by 2 bases, with 9 bases between the two germline ends. The germline CDR1 and CDR2 sequences are ENHRY and SYGVKD. CDR3 DNA: TGTGCCGCATCGGGGAACTATGGCTACACCTTC. Encoded protein: CAASGNYGYTF.